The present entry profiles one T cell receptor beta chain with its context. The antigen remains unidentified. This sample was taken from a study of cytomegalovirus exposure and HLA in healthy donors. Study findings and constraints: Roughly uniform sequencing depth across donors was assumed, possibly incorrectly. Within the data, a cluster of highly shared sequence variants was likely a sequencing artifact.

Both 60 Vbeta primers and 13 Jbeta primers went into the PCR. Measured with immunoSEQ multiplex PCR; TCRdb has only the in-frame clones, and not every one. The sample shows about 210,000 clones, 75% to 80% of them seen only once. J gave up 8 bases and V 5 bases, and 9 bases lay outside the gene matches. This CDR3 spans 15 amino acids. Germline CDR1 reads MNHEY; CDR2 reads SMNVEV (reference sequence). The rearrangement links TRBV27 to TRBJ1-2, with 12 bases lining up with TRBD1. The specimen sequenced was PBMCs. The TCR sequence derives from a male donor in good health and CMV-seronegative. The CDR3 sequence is CASSPGTGGEEGYTF. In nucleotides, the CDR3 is TGTGCCAGCAGTCCAGGGACAGGGGGCGAAGAAGGCTACACCTTC.